This is a list of T cell receptor beta chains from one sample in a study of blood T cell repertoires in COVID-19. Using immunoSEQ multiplex PCR, the repertoire was profiled, and TCRdb retains in-frame clones only, with some absent. Found here are roughly 110,000 clones, nearly 90% of them singletons; the top ten hold over 6.5%. Sequencing was performed on peripheral blood. These receptors were obtained from a woman in her 70s who had recovered from COVID-19. The CDR3 runs from the conserved cysteine through the conserved F or W. D genes are given only for firm matches. Part of the rows lack a size; the others show once, few, many or a class for expanded clones.

v_gene	j_gene	abundance	d_gene	CDR3nt	CDR3aa
TRBV4-1	TRBJ2-7	NA	TRBD1	TGCGCCAGCAGCTGGCCGGGACAGGGGTCCGAGCAGTACTTC	CASSWPGQGSEQYF
TRBV5-5	TRBJ2-7	NA	TRBD2	TGTGCCAGCAGCTTGAGCCAGCGGGAGAAGTACTTC	CASSLSQREKYF
TRBV11-2	TRBJ2-7	NA	NA	TGTGCCAGCAGCTTAGATTTCGGGTACGAGCAGTACTTC	CASSLDFGYEQYF
TRBV15	TRBJ2-7	NA	TRBD2	TGTGCCACCAGCGCGGGAGGAACTTTCGAGCAGTACTTC	CATSAGGTFEQYF
TRBV29-1	TRBJ2-7	NA	TRBD1	TGCAGCGTTGGCCAACCCGGGACAGTCTACGAGCAGTACTTC	CSVGQPGTVYEQYF
TRBV7-9	TRBJ1-6	NA	NA	TGTGCCAGCAGCCCCCCAGGGGCGTATTCACCCCTCCACTTT	CASSPPGAYSPLHF
TRBV2	TRBJ2-7	NA	NA	TGTGCCACCCAGGGGAAGGTAGCCTACGAGCAGTACTTC	CATQGKVAYEQYF
TRBV4-3	TRBJ1-4	NA	NA	TGCGCCAGCAGCCAAGATGTAGCCGGGGTGTCCAAGTATGAAAAACTGTTTTTT	CASSQDVAGVSKYEKLFF
TRBV30	TRBJ2-5	NA	NA	TGTGCCTGGAGCCGAGGGCTCCAAGAGACCCAGTACTTC	CAWSRGLQETQYF
TRBV10-3	TRBJ2-7	NA	TRBD2	TGTGCCATCAGTGAGTCCCGACTAGCACGTCAATCCTACGAGCAGTACTTC	CAISESRLARQSYEQYF
TRBV9	TRBJ1-6	NA	NA	TGTGCCAGCAGCCCCACCACTACGCCTAATTCACCCCTCCACTTT	CASSPTTTPNSPLHF
TRBV28	TRBJ2-5	once	TRBD2	TGTGCCAGCAGTTTAGCTAGCGGGGGCCCCTCGGCCCAGTACTTC	CASSLASGGPSAQYF
TRBV28	TRBJ2-3	NA	TRBD1	TGTGCCAGCAGTTTACGCGGACAGGGGACAGATACGCAGTATTTT	CASSLRGQGTDTQYF
TRBV28	TRBJ2-1	NA	NA	TGTGCCAGCAGTTTGGCACAGAATGAGCAGTTCTTC	CASSLAQNEQFF
TRBV10-3	TRBJ2-3	NA	TRBD2	TGTGCCACGTCACGGGGGGGAGCGACAGATACGCAGTATTTT	CATSRGGATDTQYF
TRBV11-2	TRBJ2-7	NA	NA	TGTGCCAGCTCTCTACAGGGAAGGCTGGACGAGCAGTACTTC	CASSLQGRLDEQYF
TRBV9	TRBJ1-1	NA	TRBD1	TGTGCCAGCAGCCAGGGGGCGGATACTGAAGCTTTCTTT	CASSQGADTEAFF
TRBV2	TRBJ2-5	NA	TRBD1	TGTGCCAGCAGGAAGGACAGGGTGCTGGAGACCCAGTACTTC	CASRKDRVLETQYF
TRBV19	TRBJ2-7	NA	NA	TGTGCCAGTAGTCGGGGGTCCTCCTACGAGCAGTACTTC	CASSRGSSYEQYF
TRBV27	TRBJ2-3	NA	NA	TGTGCCAGCAGTGTGGACAGTCCTAGCACAGATACGCAGTATTTT	CASSVDSPSTDTQYF
TRBV7-3	TRBJ2-5	NA	TRBD2	TGTGCCAGCAGCTCCCGGGGAGGGGAGACCCAGTACTTC	CASSSRGGETQYF
TRBV27	TRBJ1-2	few	TRBD1	TGTGCCAGCAGTTTCCTCAGGACAGGGGCGCCTGGCGACTATGGCTACACCTTC	CASSFLRTGAPGDYGYTF
TRBV20-1	TRBJ2-7	NA	NA	TGCAGTGCTAGTGGGCTAGCAAAGGAGCAGTACTTC	CSASGLAKEQYF
TRBV10-1	TRBJ2-2	once	TRBD2	TGCGCCAGCAGGCAGTGGCTAGCGGGAGGTGCGAACACCGGGGAGCTGTTTTTT	CASRQWLAGGANTGELFF
TRBV18	TRBJ2-1	NA	TRBD2	TGTGCCAGCTCACACCGGGGGGGCTACAATGAGCAGTTCTTC	CASSHRGGYNEQFF
TRBV18	TRBJ2-5	NA	NA	TGTGCCAGCTCACGAGCTCAAGAGACCCAGTACTTC	CASSRAQETQYF
TRBV4-3	TRBJ1-3	NA	NA	TGCGCCAGCAGCCAAGATAGGGAGGGCGTCTCTGGAAACACCATATATTTT	CASSQDREGVSGNTIYF
TRBV7-2	TRBJ2-5	NA	TRBD2	TGTGCCGGCCCAACCGGGACTACAGAAGAGACCCAGTACTTC	CAGPTGTTEETQYF
TRBV6-2/TRBV6-3	TRBJ2-2	NA	TRBD2	TGTGCCAGCAGTTACTCTACAGCGGGGGGCGGCGGGGAGCTGTTTTTT	CASSYSTAGGGGELFF
TRBV5-1	TRBJ2-7	NA	TRBD1	TGCGCCAGCAGCGCAGGACCCGGGACAGCTTCCTACGAGCAGTACTTC	CASSAGPGTASYEQYF
TRBV15	TRBJ2-7	NA	TRBD1	TGTGCCACCAGCAGAGATGATCCGGGACAGGAAAATTACGAGCAGTACTTC	CATSRDDPGQENYEQYF
TRBV18	TRBJ2-5	NA	NA	TGTGCCAGCTCACCAAGTCTACGGGAGACCCAGTACTTC	CASSPSLRETQYF
TRBV6-5	TRBJ1-5	NA	NA	TGTGCCAGCAGTCCAAACTCTAATCAGCCCCAGCATTTT	CASSPNSNQPQHF
TRBV6-5	TRBJ2-5	few	TRBD2	TGTGCCAGCAGCCTTAGCGGGAGAAGCGGAGAGACCCAGTACTTC	CASSLSGRSGETQYF
TRBV7-2	TRBJ1-6	NA	NA	TGTGCCAGCAGCGCCGCAGGGCTGCTGAATTCACCCCTCCACTTT	CASSAAGLLNSPLHF
TRBV4-1	TRBJ2-7	NA	NA	TGCGCCAGCAGCCAAGATGAAGGCGGTGCGCTCTACGAGCAGTACTTC	CASSQDEGGALYEQYF
TRBV15	TRBJ2-7	NA	NA	TGTGCCACCAGCTCCCGAGGGGAGGGGGTGGACGAGCAGTACTTC	CATSSRGEGVDEQYF
TRBV5-4	TRBJ2-5	NA	NA	TGTGCCAGCAGTTTTGCCGGAGGGAACCTCGGGGAGACCCAGTACTTC	CASSFAGGNLGETQYF
TRBV19	TRBJ2-1	once	TRBD2	TGTGCCAGTAGTGCCGGGACTAGCGTTAGAGTCTACAATGAGCAGTTCTTC	CASSAGTSVRVYNEQFF
TRBV19	TRBJ1-1	NA	NA	TGTGCCAGTAACGACAAGAACACTGAAGCTTTCTTT	CASNDKNTEAFF
TRBV30	TRBJ2-2	NA	TRBD1	TGTGCCTGGACCCCCGGACAGGGGGCTCCCGGGGAGCTGTTTTTT	CAWTPGQGAPGELFF
TRBV7-3	TRBJ2-3	once	TRBD2	TGTGCCAGCAGCTTTCCCGCCGGCGGGAGTGGCTATAGCACAGATACGCAGTATTTT	CASSFPAGGSGYSTDTQYF
TRBV15	TRBJ1-3	NA	NA	TGTGCCACCAGCAGAGATAGGCGGTACCTCTCTGGAAACACCATATATTTT	CATSRDRRYLSGNTIYF
TRBV5-8	TRBJ2-7	NA	NA	TGTGCCAGCAGCTCAAGGAGGACCAAGACCTACGAGCAGTACTTC	CASSSRRTKTYEQYF
TRBV29-1	TRBJ1-2	NA	NA	TGCAGCGTTGCAACAGGGTACGGTGGCTACACCTTC	CSVATGYGGYTF
TRBV29-1	TRBJ1-1	NA	NA	TGCAGCGTTGCCCGGGGCACTGAAGCTTTCTTT	CSVARGTEAFF
TRBV6-5	TRBJ2-1	once	NA	TGTGCCAGCGAAATGGGGAGGCAGTGGGGTGAGCAGTTCTTC	CASEMGRQWGEQFF
TRBV6-4	TRBJ2-5	NA	NA	TGTGCCAGCAGTGCATATGGAGGACAAGAGACCCAGTACTTC	CASSAYGGQETQYF
TRBV7-9	TRBJ1-6	NA	TRBD1	TGTGCCAGCAGCTCACCGACAGGGAACTCACCCCTCCACTTT	CASSSPTGNSPLHF
TRBV9	TRBJ2-5	NA	NA	TGTGCCAGCAGCGTAGGTGTCTCCGAGGACCAGTACTTC	CASSVGVSEDQYF
TRBV5-4	TRBJ2-7	NA	TRBD2	TGTGCCAGCAGTTCACCGGGAGGCTCCTACGAGCAGTACTTC	CASSSPGGSYEQYF